The 3 T cell receptor beta chains in this list originate from one sample, sequenced in a study of early T cells in non-severe SARS-CoV-2 infection. TCRdb redid the calling of the 5' RACE reads with MiXCR, one entry per CDR3 protein. The table shows tens of thousands of distinct CDR3 sequences, with more than 9% occurring only once. What was sequenced was whole blood. The source of these receptors is an adult who was a healthcare worker with PCR-confirmed SARS-CoV-2 infection or an uninfected control (not recorded which).

This clonotype occurred many times. The genes are TRBV27 and TRBJ2-7; 12 nucleotides line up with TRBD1. The CDR3 extends over 15 amino acids. The junction had 8 bases not matched to a gene; V was cut back by 4 bases and J by 7 bases. CDR1 is MNHEY, CDR2 SMNVEV, per germline (reference sequence). The CDR3 DNA is TGTGCCAGCAGTTCAGCCGGGACAGGGGGCCTGGAGCAGTACTTC. Protein product: CASSSAGTGGLEQYF.

This clonotype has a handful of counts. The V call is TRBV20-1, the J call TRBJ2-1, with D uncertain. This CDR3 spans 14 amino acids. Between the trimmed V and J ends, which lost 2 bases and 0 bases, there was a span of 8 bases. CDR1 is DFQATT, CDR2 SNEGSKA, per germline (reference sequence). The CDR3 sequence: CSARTGLSYNEQFF. CDR3 nucleotide sequence: TGCAGTGCTAGAACGGGCCTCTCCTACAATGAGCAGTTCTTC.

The chain combines TRBV20-1 with TRBJ2-5; D is ambiguous. The length of the CDR3 is 14 residues. Germline CDR1 DFQATT, CDR2 SNEGSKA (reference sequence). V lost 3 bases and J 4 bases, leaving 15 bases between the germline ends. The CDR3 reads CSASSVKGTETQYF. In nucleotides, the CDR3 is TGCAGTGCTAGCTCGGTAAAGGGTACAGAGACCCAGTACTTC.